This T cell receptor beta chain emerged from a study of cytomegalovirus exposure and HLA in healthy donors. The CDR3 totals 15 residues. The V and J ends lost 5 bases and 2 bases respectively, with 13 bases between them. From germline, CDR1 is SGHDN and CDR2 FVKESK. Use of 60 Vbeta and 13 Jbeta primers characterized the PCR. Original processing notes: Among the unique TCR beta chains that a later analysis counted, about 85 million in all, approximately 12 million were shared. Profiled with immunoSEQ multiplex PCR; TCRdb holds only in-frame clones, not every one. Clonal size and the V and J genes are those of that table, whereas D and trimming came from the DNA. Of under 200,000 clones listed, 65% to 80% were seen once; the top ten hold 4.3%. To note about this clone: Antigen: not known.

Findings and limits, study-wide: According to the study, around 150 TCR beta chains were cytomegalovirus-associated. It was reported in a later analysis that an Asian-associated ancestry cluster showed fewer N-insertions than the roughly 670-donor mean.

The sequencing sample was made of PBMCs. The TCR sequence derives from a man aged 35-49 years in good health and CMV-seronegative. The chain has TRBV14 and TRBJ2-1, with a possible D match to TRBD1 (6 bases). The CDR3, as DNA: TGTGCCAGCAGCGACCCTACAGGGCCCTACAATGAGCAGTTCTTC. Protein product: CASSDPTGPYNEQFF.